Below, 10 T cell receptor beta chains from the same sample are listed, as sequenced in a study of cytomegalovirus exposure and HLA in healthy donors. Sequencing used immunoSEQ multiplex PCR; TCRdb keeps in-frame clones, though not all of them. The table records about 180,000 clones, around nine tenths of them present only once. Input material: PBMCs. These TCRs come from a man in his late teens or twenties in good health and CMV-seropositive.

The gene calls are TRBV13 and TRBJ2-3; possible D gene TRBD2, 5 bases. The germline V gene has CDR1 PRHDT and CDR2 FYEKMQ (reference sequence). The germline V and J ends were trimmed by 4 bases and 6 bases, with 17 bases remaining between them. The CDR3 consists of 15 residues. The CDR3 spells CASSWGGGSFDTQYF. CDR3 sequence (DNA): TGTGCCAGCAGCTGGGGTGGAGGTTCTTTTGATACGCAGTATTTT.

The V gene is TRBV11-1, the J gene TRBJ1-1, with D unresolved. V was pared by 5 bases and J by 2 bases, with 12 bases between. This CDR3 comprises 14 residues. Germline assignment: CDR1 SGHAT and CDR2 FQDESV (reference sequence). The chain's CDR3 is CASSPNAYNTEAFF. The CDR3 DNA reads TGTGCCAGCAGCCCTAATGCCTATAACACTGAAGCTTTCTTT.

V is TRBV13 and J is TRBJ2-1, with D perhaps matching TRBD2 (6 bases). The CDR3 consists of 15 residues. In germline, CDR1 is PRHDT, CDR2 FYEKMQ (reference sequence). V was cut by 3 bases and J by 7 bases, with 16 bases left in between. The CDR3 protein is CASSFGGTQGNEQFF. The CDR3 nucleotides are TGTGCCAGCAGCTTTGGTGGGACTCAGGGAAATGAGCAGTTCTTC.

The chain combines TRBV7-3 with TRBJ2-5, with D maybe TRBD2 (7 bases). Germline CDR1 reads SGHTA; CDR2 reads FQGTGA. Trimming shortened V by 0 bases and J by 7 bases, and 9 bases separated the two germline ends. This CDR3 region has 13 residues. CDR3: CASSLTGGGTQYF. The CDR3 DNA reads TGTGCCAGCAGCTTAACAGGGGGGGGGACCCAGTACTTC.

The V gene is TRBV5-8, the J gene TRBJ2-3, with TRBD2 identical over 7 bases. V lost 4 bases, J lost 2 bases, and 4 bases stayed unmatched. There are 14 residues in the CDR3. Germline CDR1 and CDR2: SGHTS and YDEGEE. The CDR3 DNA follows: TGTGCCAGCAGCCCTAGCGGCCTCACAGATACGCAGTATTTT. Protein sequence: CASSPSGLTDTQYF.

V is TRBV11-2 and J is TRBJ1-3; perhaps TRBD1 as D (5 bases). The CDR3 has 17 residues. Germline V lookup: CDR1 SGHAT, CDR2 FQNNGV. V was trimmed by 2 bases and J by 0 bases, leaving 14 bases between them. The CDR3 sequence is CASSLFGPGVSGNTIYF. CDR3 nucleotides: TGTGCCAGCAGCTTATTTGGGCCGGGGGTCTCTGGAAACACCATATATTTT.

This chain uses TRBV30 with TRBJ2-5; TRBD2 might be the D (5 bases). The CDR3 spans 12 residues. Trimming removed 1 base from V and 9 bases from J, with 12 bases in between. CDR1 is GTSNPN and CDR2 is SVGIG in the germline V gene (reference sequence). The CDR3 bases are TGTGCCTGGAGTGCGCACCCCGGGGCCCAGTACTTC. Protein product: CAWSAHPGAQYF.

This chain joins TRBV27 and TRBJ2-2, with 7 bases aligning to TRBD2. The V gene end was trimmed by 3 bases and the J gene end by 1 base; junction bases not matched to a gene: 5. The CDR3 has 16 amino acids. The germline CDR1 and CDR2 sequences are MNHEY and SMNVEV (reference sequence). The CDR3 here is CASSFQSSGNTGELFF. The CDR3 bases are TGTGCCAGCAGTTTCCAGTCTAGCGGGAACACCGGGGAGCTGTTTTTT.

This chain uses TRBV6-4 with TRBJ1-6; 7 nucleotides agree with TRBD1. Germline V gives CDR1 MRHNA, CDR2 SNTAGT. The CDR3 is made up of 14 amino acids. V gave up 7 bases and J gave up 9 bases; unmatched junction bases: 9. CDR3 in amino acids: CASTPGTDTSPLHF. CDR3 nucleotide sequence: TGTGCCAGCACCCCCGGGACAGACACTTCACCCCTCCACTTT.

This clone is a singleton in its sample. The rearrangement joins TRBV6-5 to TRBJ1-1; D call uncertain. The V and J ends lost 5 bases and 1 base respectively, with 11 bases between them. From germline, CDR1 is MNHEY and CDR2 SVGAGI. The CDR3 sequence is 14 residues long. The CDR3 bases are TGTGCCAGCAGTCGATCCCTAAGGAACACTGAAGCTTTCTTT. The encoded protein is CASSRSLRNTEAFF.